These 11 T cell receptor beta chains were all obtained from the same sample, sequenced in a study of control samples from healthy donors and cancer patients. Data came from immunoSEQ multiplex PCR; TCRdb stores just in-frame clones and leaves some out. The sample has roughly 54,000 clones, approximately 95% seen once. Source material: blood. The source is a young woman in good health.

The CDR3 protein is CASSPSRGTSGSYNEQFF. Written as DNA, the CDR3 is TGTGCCAGCTCACCATCACGGGGGACTAGCGGCTCCTACAATGAGCAGTTCTTC. V usage is TRBV18 and J usage is TRBJ2-1; 11 positions agree with TRBD2. Germline V lookup: CDR1 KGHSH, CDR2 LQKENI. With V trimmed by 2 bases and J by 0 bases, 6 bases remained unmatched. The CDR3 has 18 amino acids.

CDR3 region: CASSLSGATEAFF. The CDR3 coding sequence is TGTGCCAGCAGTTTATCTGGTGCCACTGAAGCTTTCTTT. The V call is TRBV27, the J call TRBJ1-1; D gene unclear. Germline V lookup: CDR1 MNHEY, CDR2 SMNVEV (reference sequence). V lost 0 bases to trimming and J lost 4 bases, with 6 bases between them. This CDR3 spans 13 amino acids.

The chain carries TRBV2 and TRBJ2-7, with D perhaps being TRBD1 or TRBD2 (6 bases each). Germline CDR1 is SNHLY and CDR2 is FYNNEI. V lost 11 bases, J lost 3 bases, and 17 bases lay in between. The CDR3 is made up of 13 amino acids. The CDR3: CAVTPRDIYEQYF. In DNA form, the CDR3 reads TGTGCCGTGACACCGCGGGACATCTACGAGCAGTACTTC.

V and J are TRBV28 and TRBJ1-1; TRBD1 agrees at 10 bases. The germline CDR1 and CDR2 sequences are MDHEN and SYDVKM. The CDR3 loop spans 15 amino acids. J gave up 5 bases and V 6 bases, and 9 bases lay outside the gene matches. Here the CDR3 DNA reads TGTGCCAGCAGATCCCGGGACAGGGGTATTACTGAAGCTTTCTTT. It translates to CASRSRDRGITEAFF.

The chain links TRBV7-3 to TRBJ2-2; the match to TRBD1 covers 8 bases. This CDR3 comprises 18 residues. Germline CDR1 is SGHTA and CDR2 is FQGTGA. J was trimmed by 0 bases and V by 2 bases; bases with no gene match: 8. This chain's CDR3 is CASSLSARGLTNTGELFF. For the CDR3, the DNA is TGTGCCAGCAGCTTATCAGCCAGGGGGCTAACGAACACCGGGGAGCTGTTTTTT.

The sample holds a few counts of this clone. CDR3 in DNA: TGTGCCACCAGTGATTCCCGACGCGACAGGGGGGGCACTGAAGCTTTCTTT. It is translated as CATSDSRRDRGGTEAFF. The chain joins TRBV24-1 to TRBJ1-1, with 9 bases that match TRBD1. The V gene end was trimmed by 2 bases and the J gene end by 4 bases; junction bases not matched to a gene: 10. This CDR3 spans 17 amino acids. CDR1 is KGHDR and CDR2 is SFDVKD in the germline V gene.

The chain recombines TRBV18 with TRBJ1-5; D unresolved. Germline V gives CDR1 KGHSH, CDR2 LQKENI. The CDR3 has 18 amino acids. V lost 1 base and J 2 bases, leaving 18 bases between the germline ends. CDR3 nucleotide sequence: TGTGCCAGCTCACCACTTCTAGGACCCGGAGGAGGCAATCAGCCCCAGCATTTT. This encodes CASSPLLGPGGGNQPQHF.

V gene TRBV5-6 combines with J gene TRBJ2-4; D is unclear. V lost 0 bases to trimming and J lost 8 bases, with 12 bases between them. The CDR3 sequence is 14 residues long. Germline CDR1 SGHDT, CDR2 YYEEEE. CDR3 nucleotides: TGTGCCAGCAGCTTGGTTGGCCCGATGGACATTCAGTACTTC. It codes for CASSLVGPMDIQYF.

This rearrangement joins TRBV7-6 to TRBJ2-3; D unresolved. The V and J ends lost 5 bases and 5 bases respectively, with 11 bases between them. The germline V gene encodes CDR1 SGHVS and CDR2 FNYEAQ. The CDR3 totals 13 residues. This chain's CDR3 is CASSQQTRDTQYF. The CDR3 DNA follows: TGTGCCAGCAGCCAACAAACGCGAGATACGCAGTATTTT.

V is TRBV2 and J is TRBJ2-5; D is undetermined. The CDR3 runs 11 residues. Trimming shortened V by 7 bases and J by 2 bases, and 5 bases separated the two germline ends. Per the germline V gene, CDR1 is SNHLY and CDR2 is FYNNEI. The CDR3 loop reads CASTPQETQYF. CDR3 in DNA: TGTGCCAGCACCCCACAAGAGACCCAGTACTTC.

This sequence joins TRBV6-5 and TRBJ1-1, with D possibly TRBD1 on 6 matching bases. Trimming took off 6 bases at V and 1 base at J, with 12 bases between the two ends. Germline V gene sequence: CDR1 MNHEY, CDR2 SVGAGI. The CDR3 is 14 residues long. CDR3 sequence reads: CASSLTGKNTEAFF. Here the CDR3 DNA reads TGTGCCAGCAGCCTCACAGGGAAGAACACTGAAGCTTTCTTT.